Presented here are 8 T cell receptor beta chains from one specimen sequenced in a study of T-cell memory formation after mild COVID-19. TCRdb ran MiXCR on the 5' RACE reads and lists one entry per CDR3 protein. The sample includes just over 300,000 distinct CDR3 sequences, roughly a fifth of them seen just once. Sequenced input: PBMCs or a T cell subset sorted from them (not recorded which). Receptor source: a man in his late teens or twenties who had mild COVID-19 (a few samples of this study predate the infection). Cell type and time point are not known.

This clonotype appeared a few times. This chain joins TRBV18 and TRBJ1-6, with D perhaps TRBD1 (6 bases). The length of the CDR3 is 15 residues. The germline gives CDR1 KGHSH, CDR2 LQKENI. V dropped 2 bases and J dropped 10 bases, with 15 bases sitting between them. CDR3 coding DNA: TGTGCCAGCTCACCATCCACAGGGCTCGACTCACCCCTCCACTTT. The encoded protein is CASSPSTGLDSPLHF.

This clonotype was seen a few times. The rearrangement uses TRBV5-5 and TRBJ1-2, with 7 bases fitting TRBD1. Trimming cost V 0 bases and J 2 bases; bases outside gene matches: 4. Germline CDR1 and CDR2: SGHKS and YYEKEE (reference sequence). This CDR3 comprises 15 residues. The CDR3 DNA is TGTGCCAGCAGCTTGGAGATCAGGGGGAACTATGGCTACACCTTC. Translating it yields CASSLEIRGNYGYTF.

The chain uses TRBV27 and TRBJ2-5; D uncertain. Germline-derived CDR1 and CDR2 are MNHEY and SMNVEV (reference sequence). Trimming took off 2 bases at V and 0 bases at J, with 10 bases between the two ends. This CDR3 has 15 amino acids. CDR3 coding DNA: TGTGCCAGCAGTTTAACTGCAACGTACCAAGAGACCCAGTACTTC. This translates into CASSLTATYQETQYF.

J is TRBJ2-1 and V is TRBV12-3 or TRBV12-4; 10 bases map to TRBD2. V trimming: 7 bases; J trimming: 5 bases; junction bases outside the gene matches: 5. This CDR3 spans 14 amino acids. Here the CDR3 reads CASTLAGANNEQFF. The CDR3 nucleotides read TGTGCCAGCACCCTAGCGGGGGCCAACAATGAGCAGTTCTTC.

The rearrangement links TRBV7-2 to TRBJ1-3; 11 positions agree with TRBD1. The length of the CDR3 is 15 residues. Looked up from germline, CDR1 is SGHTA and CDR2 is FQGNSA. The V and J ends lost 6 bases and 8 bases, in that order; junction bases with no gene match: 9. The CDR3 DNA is TGTGCCAGCAGACGAGGACAGGGGGCAAGCGACACCATATATTTT. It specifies CASRRGQGASDTIYF.

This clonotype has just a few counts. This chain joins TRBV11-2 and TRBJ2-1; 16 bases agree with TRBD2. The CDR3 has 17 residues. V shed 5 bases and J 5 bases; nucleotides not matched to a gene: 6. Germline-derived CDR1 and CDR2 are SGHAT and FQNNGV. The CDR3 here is CASSPGLAGGLDNEQFF. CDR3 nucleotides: TGTGCCAGCAGCCCGGGACTAGCGGGGGGGCTCGACAATGAGCAGTTCTTC. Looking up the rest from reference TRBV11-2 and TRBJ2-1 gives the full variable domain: EAGVAQSPRYKIIEKRQSVAFWCNPISGHATLYWYQQILGQGPKLLIQFQNNGVVDDSQLPKDRFSAERLKGVDSTLKIQPAKLEDSAVYLCASSPGLAGGLDNEQFFGPGTRLTVL.

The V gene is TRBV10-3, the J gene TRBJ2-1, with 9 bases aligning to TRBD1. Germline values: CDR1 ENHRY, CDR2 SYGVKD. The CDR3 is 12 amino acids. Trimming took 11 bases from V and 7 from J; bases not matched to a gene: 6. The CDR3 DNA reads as TGTGCCGCCCGGGACAGGGAGAATGAGCAGTTCTTC. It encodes CAARDRENEQFF.

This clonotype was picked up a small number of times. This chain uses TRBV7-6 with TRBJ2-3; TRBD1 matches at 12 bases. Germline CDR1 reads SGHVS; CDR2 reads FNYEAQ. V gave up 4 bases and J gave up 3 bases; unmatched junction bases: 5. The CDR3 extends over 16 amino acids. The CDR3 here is CASSSGTGGYTDTQYF. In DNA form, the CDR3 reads TGTGCCAGCAGCTCGGGGACAGGGGGCTATACAGATACGCAGTATTTT.